Listed here are 23 T cell receptor beta chains from one sample, sequenced in a study of blood T cell repertoires in COVID-19. Sequencing was performed with immunoSEQ multiplex PCR; in TCRdb, only in-frame clones are kept and a portion is missing. The sample shows tens of thousands of clones, nearly 80% of them seen only once. Sequencing was done on a sample of peripheral blood. The receptor set was obtained from a man between 70 and 80 years old with COVID-19, enrolled during active disease.

The rearrangement joins TRBV4-2 to TRBJ2-1; 7 bases are a match to TRBD2. From germline, CDR1 is LGHNA and CDR2 YNFKEQ. V lost 0 bases and J lost 7; bases outside the gene matches: 3. The CDR3 spans 14 residues. In nucleotides, the CDR3 is TGTGCCAGCAGCCAAGAGGGGGGGGAGAATGAGCAGTTCTTC. Translating it yields CASSQEGGENEQFF.

This clone was detected a few times. The chain carries TRBV30 and TRBJ2-7, with a weak D call TRBD1 (5 bases). From germline, CDR1 is GTSNPN and CDR2 SVGIG (reference sequence). Trimming cost V 4 bases and J 3 bases, with 19 bases left between them. The CDR3 contains 15 residues. The CDR3 here is CAWKGPRTLFYEQYF. In DNA form, the CDR3 reads TGTGCCTGGAAGGGGCCGCGGACGCTCTTCTACGAGCAGTACTTC.

This chain links TRBV7-2 with TRBJ2-3; D is possibly TRBD2 (7 bases). V dropped 0 bases and J dropped 8 bases, with 15 bases sitting between them. CDR1 is SGHTA and CDR2 is FQGNSA in the germline V gene. The CDR3 covers 15 residues. The CDR3 here is CASSLAGGGQGTQYF. Written as DNA, the CDR3 is TGTGCCAGCAGCTTAGCTGGCGGGGGACAAGGTACGCAGTATTTT. Full variable domain (outside the CDR3, taken from reference TRBV7-2 and TRBJ2-3): GAGVSQSPSNKVTEKGKDVELRCDPISGHTALYWYRQSLGQGLEFLIYFQGNSAPDKSGLPSDRFSAERTGGSVSTLTIQRTQQEDSAVYLCASSLAGGGQGTQYFGPGTRLTVL.

The V call is TRBV5-1, the J call TRBJ1-1; perhaps TRBD1 as D (5 bases). In germline, CDR1 is SGHRS, CDR2 YFSETQ. The CDR3 is 14 amino acids. Trimming pared 4 bases from V and 0 bases from J, leaving 10 bases between. The CDR3 here is CASSRDRMNTEAFF. DNA of the CDR3: TGCGCCAGCAGCCGCGACAGAATGAACACTGAAGCTTTCTTT.

The chain combines TRBV15 with TRBJ1-1, with 7 bases aligning to TRBD1. CDR3 length: 15 amino acids. CDR1 is LNHNV and CDR2 is YYDKDF in the germline V gene (reference sequence). The ends lost 3 bases at V and 3 bases at J; junction bases unmatched: 7. In DNA, the CDR3 is TGTGCCACCAGCAGCTACAGGGGAACGTACACTGAAGCTTTCTTT. Translating it yields CATSSYRGTYTEAFF.

This clone was detected only a few times. The chain recombines TRBV5-1 with TRBJ2-2; 11 nucleotides line up with TRBD2. Germline lookup yields CDR1 SGHRS and CDR2 YFSETQ. The length of the CDR3 is 17 residues. The junction had 7 bases not matched to a gene; V was cut back by 1 base and J by 5 bases. Here the CDR3 DNA reads TGCGCCAGCAGCTTGAGGCTAGCGGGAGGTGAAACCGGGGAGCTGTTTTTT. It is translated as CASSLRLAGGETGELFF.

The chain combines TRBV4-1 with TRBJ2-5, with D possibly TRBD1 on 5 matching bases. Per the germline V gene, CDR1 is MGHRA and CDR2 is YSYEKL. Trimming removed 0 bases from V and 2 bases from J, with 13 bases in between. CDR3 length: 16 amino acids. Here the CDR3 reads CASSQDGARSQETQYF. The CDR3 DNA follows: TGCGCCAGCAGCCAAGATGGGGCGCGGTCTCAAGAGACCCAGTACTTC.

The chain is built from TRBV30 and TRBJ1-3; no definite D call. Germline V lookup: CDR1 GTSNPN, CDR2 SVGIG (reference sequence). The CDR3 extends over 13 amino acids. V lost 0 bases, J lost 3 bases, and 6 bases lay in between. The CDR3 DNA is TGTGCCTGGAGTGTAAGGAGTGGAAACACCATATATTTT. This codes for CAWSVRSGNTIYF.

This chain connects TRBV7-9 to TRBJ2-7; D is undetermined. V lost 2 bases and J lost 2, with 7 bases in between. Looked up from germline, CDR1 is SEHNR and CDR2 is FQNEAQ (reference sequence). There are 13 residues in the CDR3. CDR3 residues: CASSLNSAYEQYF. The DNA of the CDR3 is TGTGCCAGCAGCTTAAACTCGGCCTACGAGCAGTACTTC.

The chain couples TRBV11-2 to TRBJ1-3; possible D gene TRBD1, 6 bases. This CDR3 has 19 amino acids. V was pared by 3 bases and J by 4 bases, with 25 bases between. The germline V gene has CDR1 SGHAT and CDR2 FQNNGV. CDR3 DNA: TGTGCCAGCAGCTTCTTTATAGGGACACGCCAACGGCGGGGAAACACCATATATTTT. It translates to CASSFFIGTRQRRGNTIYF.

The V and J genes are TRBV7-6 and TRBJ1-3; no clear D. Germline V lookup: CDR1 SGHVS, CDR2 FNYEAQ. The CDR3 sequence is 12 residues long. Trimming shortened V by 5 bases and J by 8 bases, and 10 bases separated the two germline ends. The CDR3 nucleotides are TGTGCCAGCAGCCTCCGCCGGGACACCATATATTTT. This sequence encodes CASSLRRDTIYF.

The V gene is TRBV3-1 (or the pseudogene TRBV3-2), the J gene TRBJ2-7, with D possibly TRBD1 on 5 matching bases. Looked up from germline, CDR1 is LGHDT and CDR2 is YNNKEL (reference sequence). The V end lost 3 bases, the J end lost 3 bases, and 9 bases lay between the germline ends. The CDR3 extends over 13 amino acids. The CDR3 loop reads CASSHQGSYEQYF. The CDR3 bases are TGTGCCAGCAGCCACCAGGGAAGCTACGAGCAGTACTTC.

The chain has TRBV19 and TRBJ2-3; D perhaps matches TRBD2 (7 bases). The V end was cut by 3 bases, the J end by 3 bases, with 13 bases between. This CDR3 is built from 15 residues. Per the germline V gene, CDR1 is LNHDA and CDR2 is SQIVND (reference sequence). The chain's CDR3 is CASSIGEGGTDTQYF. The CDR3 coding sequence is TGTGCCAGTAGTATCGGGGAGGGGGGAACAGATACGCAGTATTTT.

This chain joins TRBV19 and TRBJ2-3, with TRBD2 matching over 9 bases. The V and J ends lost 6 bases and 4 bases, in that order; junction bases with no gene match: 11. This CDR3 spans 16 amino acids. Germline lookup yields CDR1 LNHDA and CDR2 SQIVND (reference sequence). The DNA of the CDR3 is TGTGCCAGTAGGCGGGGGGGGACCACCGGGCCAGATACGCAGTATTTT. Amino acid sequence: CASRRGGTTGPDTQYF. Complete variable domain (other parts from reference TRBV19 and TRBJ2-3): DGGITQSPKYLFRKEGQNVTLSCEQNLNHDAMYWYRQDPGQGLRLIYYSQIVNDFQKGDIAEGYSVSREKKESFPLTVTSAQKNPTAFYLCASRRGGTTGPDTQYFGPGTRLTVL.

The chain carries TRBV5-4 and TRBJ2-3; 10 positions agree with TRBD2. Germline V CDR1 and CDR2: SGHNT, YYREEE (reference sequence). The CDR3 sequence is 16 residues long. V was clipped by 0 bases and J by 5 bases; unmatched bases: 6. CDR3 sequence: CASSLAGSSGRDTQYF. The CDR3 nucleotides read TGTGCCAGCAGCTTGGCCGGCTCTAGCGGGAGAGATACGCAGTATTTT.

The rearrangement uses TRBV12-3 or TRBV12-4 and TRBJ1-2; 8 bases fit TRBD1. The CDR3 length is 13 residues. The V gene end was trimmed by 8 bases and the J gene end by 8 bases; junction bases not matched to a gene: 10. This CDR3 reads CASSPDRVFGYTF. The CDR3 nucleotides are TGTGCCAGCTCACCGGACAGGGTGTTCGGCTACACCTTC.

The chain carries TRBV10-3 and TRBJ2-2, with D perhaps TRBD2 (5 bases). The CDR3 extends over 13 amino acids. Trimming removed 8 bases from V and 7 bases from J, with 14 bases in between. Germline CDR1 reads ENHRY; CDR2 reads SYGVKD. CDR3 protein: CAILSLEVGELFF. The CDR3 bases are TGTGCCATCCTTAGCCTGGAGGTCGGGGAGCTGTTTTTT.

The genes are TRBV3-1 (or the pseudogene TRBV3-2) and TRBJ1-1; D call uncertain. The CDR3 has 16 amino acids. The V gene's germline CDR1 is LGHDT and CDR2 YNNKEL (reference sequence). V was pared by 1 base and J by 4 bases, with 16 bases between. The CDR3 loop reads CASSQGFGGRPTEAFF. Written as DNA, the CDR3 is TGTGCCAGCAGCCAAGGATTTGGAGGGCGCCCCACTGAAGCTTTCTTT.

This rearrangement joins TRBV11-2 to TRBJ2-7; tentative D call: TRBD2 (5 bases). V dropped 3 bases and J dropped 5 bases, with 11 bases sitting between them. The CDR3 runs 13 residues. The germline V gene encodes CDR1 SGHAT and CDR2 FQNNGV. The CDR3 reads CASSLEANHEQYF. The DNA for the CDR3 is TGTGCCAGCAGCTTGGAGGCCAACCACGAGCAGTACTTC.

The chain links TRBV9 to TRBJ2-5, with 9 positions matching TRBD2. The CDR3 is 14 residues long. Germline V gene lookup returns CDR1 SGDLS and CDR2 YYNGEE. Unmatched junction bases numbered 5, after V lost 4 bases and J lost 4 bases. The CDR3 nucleotides read TGTGCCAGCAGCACCGCGGGAGGGCCAGAGACCCAGTACTTC. Its protein product is CASSTAGGPETQYF.

The chain is built from TRBV13 and TRBJ2-3; no clear D gene. Trimming stripped 5 bases from V and 0 bases from J, with 12 bases between. CDR1 PRHDT and CDR2 FYEKMQ come from the germline V gene (reference sequence). The CDR3 contains 15 residues. This chain's CDR3 is CASSVPETSTDTQYF. Written as DNA, the CDR3 is TGTGCCAGCAGCGTCCCCGAGACTAGCACAGATACGCAGTATTTT.

This chain links TRBV14 with TRBJ2-3; 9 bases line up with TRBD2. Germline V CDR1 and CDR2: SGHDN, FVKESK. Germline trimming cut 3 bases from V and 6 bases from J; bases unmatched to any gene: 7. The length of the CDR3 is 15 residues. Written as DNA, the CDR3 is TGTGCCAGCAGCCAGACTAGCGGTAGTATGGATACGCAGTATTTT. Translation gives CASSQTSGSMDTQYF.

This clone has a handful of counts. V usage is TRBV7-2 and J usage is TRBJ1-2, with 8 positions matching TRBD1. The CDR3 is made up of 14 amino acids. V shed 6 bases, J shed 8 bases, and the junction held 11 bases outside the gene matches. Germline V CDR1 and CDR2: SGHTA, FQGNSA. The CDR3 DNA is TGTGCCAGCAGGCCTGACAGGGGCTTTGGGGGCTACACCTTC. Translated: CASRPDRGFGGYTF.